A selection of T cell receptor beta chains follows, all from one sample in a study of blood T cells in healthy people across ages. TCRdb reanalysed the 5' RACE reads using MiXCR and keeps one entry per CDR3 protein. The sample yields hundreds of thousands of distinct CDR3 sequences, less than 45% seen once. The sequenced material came from blood. These receptors all stem from a man of 80 years or more in good health. Each CDR3 is given with its conserved first and last residue. Fields, in order: clone size, J gene, D gene, V gene, CDR3 protein, CDR3 DNA. D genes are given only for firm matches. Part of the rows lack a size; the others show once, few, many or a class for expanded clones.

.,TRBJ2-3,.,TRBV28,CASTSWSSGYTDTQYF,TGTGCCAGCACTTCATGGAGTAGCGGATACACAGATACGCAGTATTTT
few,TRBJ1-1,TRBD1,TRBV7-2,CAISGQGLNTEAFF,TGTGCCATATCGGGACAGGGATTGAACACTGAAGCTTTCTTT
.,TRBJ2-5,TRBD1,TRBV28,CASSSGTGGIETQYF,TGTGCCAGCAGTTCCGGGACAGGGGGTATAGAGACCCAGTACTTC
.,TRBJ2-5,.,TRBV2,CASKRGYAQYF,TGTGCCAGCAAACGTGGTTACGCGCAGTACTTC
few,TRBJ2-5,.,TRBV9,CASSPRPQRPGETQYF,TGTGCCAGCAGCCCAAGACCACAACGACCGGGGGAGACCCAGTACTTC
once,TRBJ2-1,.,TRBV28,CALQQGSSYNEQFF,TGTGCCTTACAACAGGGTAGCTCCTACAATGAGCAGTTCTTC
.,TRBJ1-4,.,TRBV11-2,CASSLLGLTNEKLFF,TGTGCCAGCAGCTTATTGGGGCTAACTAATGAAAAACTGTTTTTT
.,TRBJ2-7,.,TRBV20-1,CSAPTRERNYEQYF,TGCAGTGCTCCTACGAGGGAGAGGAACTACGAGCAGTACTTC
few,TRBJ2-1,TRBD2,TRBV7-2,CASSLAPTRTSGGYEQFF,TGTGCCAGCAGCTTAGCGCCTACGCGGACTAGCGGGGGCTATGAGCAGTTCTTC
.,TRBJ1-2,.,TRBV27,CASSGPRDGSYGYTF,TGTGCCAGCAGTGGCCCCCGGGACGGCTCCTATGGCTACACCTTC
few,TRBJ2-7,TRBD1,TRBV4-2,CASSLAPGTGSYEQYF,TGTGCCAGCAGCTTAGCCCCCGGGACAGGCTCCTACGAGCAGTACTTC
.,TRBJ1-1,TRBD1,TRBV7-3,CASSSTSTGEAFF,TGTGCCAGCAGCTCAACGTCGACAGGGGAAGCTTTCTTT
.,TRBJ1-6,.,TRBV3-1,CASSQASSGSPSPLHF,TGTGCCAGCAGCCAAGCCTCATCGGGGAGTCCTTCACCCCTCCACTTT
few,TRBJ2-7,.,TRBV7-2,CASSLALAGLGEQYF,TGTGCCAGCAGCTTAGCGCTTGCTGGGTTGGGCGAGCAGTACTTC
few,TRBJ2-3,TRBD2,TRBV30,CAWSSGGSGTDTQYF,TGTGCCTGGAGTTCGGGGGGATCGGGCACAGATACGCAGTATTTT
few,TRBJ2-3,TRBD1,TRBV20-1,CSARDRGLTDTQYF,TGCAGTGCTAGGGACAGGGGACTCACAGATACGCAGTATTTT
.,TRBJ1-2,TRBD1,TRBV7-9,CASSLARTGGSPGYGYTF,TGTGCCAGCAGCTTAGCTCGGACAGGGGGTTCCCCCGGCTATGGCTACACCTTC
.,TRBJ2-5,TRBD2,TRBV6-2/TRBV6-3,CASSTSGGMSTQYF,TGTGCCAGCAGTACTAGCGGGGGGATGTCGACCCAGTACTTC
.,TRBJ2-3,TRBD2,TRBV14,CASSQEILRGTRVKDTQYF,TGTGCCAGCAGCCAAGAAATCTTGAGGGGGACTAGGGTTAAAGATACGCAGTATTTT
few,TRBJ2-7,TRBD2,TRBV12-3/TRBV12-4,CASSLVVAGTYEQYF,TGTGCCAGCAGTTTAGTGGTAGCGGGGACCTACGAGCAGTACTTC
.,TRBJ1-5,.,TRBV27,CASSPRVSNQPQHF,TGTGCCAGCAGTCCCAGGGTTAGCAATCAGCCCCAGCATTTT
few,TRBJ2-1,.,TRBV14,CASSQDWQAPYNEQFF,TGTGCCAGCAGCCAAGACTGGCAGGCCCCATACAATGAGCAGTTCTTC
.,TRBJ1-2,.,TRBV4-1,CASSPGAHNYGYTF,TGCGCCAGCAGCCCCGGGGCGCATAACTATGGCTACACCTTC
.,TRBJ2-1,.,TRBV11-2,CASSPGTRAAQETQFF,TGTGCCAGCAGCCCCGGTACAAGAGCTGCCCAAGAGACCCAGTTCTTC
.,TRBJ2-7,.,TRBV28,CASIGQVSYEQYF,TGTGCCAGCATAGGGCAGGTCTCCTACGAGCAGTACTTC